The subject of this entry is one T cell receptor beta chain. V lost 8 bases to trimming and J lost 2 bases, with 10 bases between them. CDR3 length: 12 residues. Germline CDR1 ENHRY, CDR2 SYGVKD. The data originate from a study of blood T cell repertoires in COVID-19. The wider study: Spain, Italy and the United States supplied samples that represented acute and convalescent COVID-19.

In the source study's methods: Reference gene primers were amplified, and this amplification served to estimate nucleated cell counts. Sequenced by immunoSEQ multiplex PCR; TCRdb stores in-frame clones only, minus some. That table supplies the V and J calls and clone size; D and trimming were determined from the DNA. This repertoire shows fewer than 350,000 clones, 81% found once; its top ten account for 2.5% to 3.5%. The chain has TRBV10-3 and TRBJ2-7; possible D gene TRBD1, 5 bases. The clonotype comes from a woman aged 55 to 70 with active or convalescent COVID-19. Sequencing used peripheral blood. The CDR3 region has the DNA TGTGCCATCCAGGGCGGTGCCTACGAGCAGTACTTC. It is translated as CAIQGGAYEQYF.